The T cell receptor beta chain under discussion was sequenced for a study of regulatory T cells in long-lasting Graves disease. Overall study results and limits: Shared public clonotypes totalled 2,741 in persistent patients, compared with about 960 in new patients. For persistent Graves' patients, TCR diversity was lower than for newly diagnosed ones.

Time point here: persistent/refractory GD, antithyroid drugs over 5 years with positive TRAb. PBMCs were the source of the RNA used for TCR sequencing. Arm-PCR of CDR3 regions and iRepertoire HTBI primers were the basis on which TCR beta libraries were built. One entry per CDR3 protein, called by TCRdb with MiXCR from the multiplex PCR reads. The sample carries under 500,000 distinct CDR3 sequences, around 21% recorded once. This clonotype was observed a few times. Its antigen is not known. This TCR was recovered from a female donor with Graves disease. The input for sequencing was peripheral blood mononuclear cells (PBMCs), taken when the disease was refractory, from a patient treated with antithyroid drugs.

The CDR3 reads CASTATGVTSEQYF. CDR3 in DNA: TGTGCCAGCACCGCGACCGGGGTAACCTCCGAGCAGTACTTC. This sequence joins TRBV5-4 and TRBJ2-7; D might be TRBD2 (5 bases). Germline CDR1 and CDR2: SGHNT and YYREEE (reference sequence). The CDR3 contains 14 residues. V was trimmed by 6 bases and J by 6 bases, leaving 19 bases between them.